The 9 T cell receptor beta chains presented below share a single source sample, sequenced in a study of technical replicates of blood from a few donors. Sequencing was performed with immunoSEQ multiplex PCR; in TCRdb, only in-frame clones are kept and a portion is missing. The top ten hold 0.2% to 0.3% of the sample, which has 75,000 to 95,000 clones, 95% seen once. Specimen: T cells isolated from PBMCs. The receptors shown here come from a human donor in good health.

The V gene is TRBV10-1, the J gene TRBJ1-2, with D unclear. The germline V and J ends were trimmed by 0 bases and 7 bases, with 9 bases remaining between them. Germline values: CDR1 WNHNN, CDR2 SYGVQD (reference sequence). The CDR3 extends over 13 amino acids. CDR3 in amino acids: CASSESQLAGYTF. The CDR3 DNA is TGCGCCAGCAGTGAGTCCCAACTTGCTGGCTACACCTTC.

V is TRBV6-5 and J is TRBJ2-2; TRBD2 aligns across 8 bases. Germline trimming cut 4 bases from V and 3 bases from J; bases unmatched to any gene: 7. There are 16 residues in the CDR3. Germline V gene sequence: CDR1 MNHEY, CDR2 SVGAGI. In DNA form, the CDR3 reads TGTGCCAGCAGTTCCGAGCGGGGGAGGGACACCGGGGAGCTGTTTTTT. The encoded protein is CASSSERGRDTGELFF.

The V gene is TRBV5-4, the J gene TRBJ1-5, with 8 bases lining up with TRBD1. Germline V gives CDR1 SGHNT, CDR2 YYREEE (reference sequence). The CDR3 length is 14 residues. V gave up 3 bases and J gave up 2 bases; unmatched junction bases: 1. CDR3 sequence (DNA): TGTGCCAGCAGCTCACAGGGGGGCAATCAGCCCCAGCATTTT. It translates to CASSSQGGNQPQHF.

This clone has just one count. This chain connects TRBV18 to TRBJ2-7, with TRBD2 matching over 10 bases. Germline V gene sequence: CDR1 KGHSH, CDR2 LQKENI. The CDR3 totals 15 residues. V lost 4 bases and J lost 6; bases outside the gene matches: 9. The DNA for the CDR3 is TGTGCCAGCTCACTCTCGGGACTAGCGCTTGGCGAGCAGTACTTC. Amino acid sequence: CASSLSGLALGEQYF.

Notes on this clone: The CDR3 does not end in the conserved phenylalanine or tryptophan, so this is likely a read error. In DNA form, the CDR3 reads TGCGCCAGCAGCTTGGAAACAGGGCTAAACATTCAGTACCTC. Protein: CASSLETGLNIQYL. The rearrangement links TRBV5-1 to TRBJ2-4; tentative D call: TRBD1 (6 bases). This CDR3 has 14 amino acids. V lost 0 bases to trimming and J lost 6 bases, with 10 bases between them. Per the germline V gene, CDR1 is SGHRS and CDR2 is YFSETQ.

The V call is TRBV28, the J call TRBJ1-2; TRBD1 matches at 7 bases. V trimming: 6 bases; J trimming: 2 bases; junction bases outside the gene matches: 9. The CDR3 is 15 residues long. Germline V gene sequence: CDR1 MDHEN, CDR2 SYDVKM. As DNA, the CDR3 is TGTGCCAGCAGAAGTTACAGGGGAGAAAACTATGGCTACACCTTC. It is translated as CASRSYRGENYGYTF.

This sequence joins TRBV28 and TRBJ1-5, with 9 bases aligning to TRBD1. This CDR3 is built from 15 residues. The V gene end was trimmed by 6 bases and the J gene end by 7 bases; junction bases not matched to a gene: 10. Per germline, CDR1 MDHEN and CDR2 SYDVKM. The DNA of the CDR3 is TGTGCCAGCAGCCCCGAAGGGACAGGGTTACAGCCCCAGCATTTT. Its translation: CASSPEGTGLQPQHF.

This chain links TRBV15 with TRBJ1-3; D gene ambiguous. Germline values: CDR1 LNHNV, CDR2 YYDKDF (reference sequence). The germline V and J ends were trimmed by 1 base and 0 bases, with 13 bases remaining between them. CDR3 size: 17 residues. CDR3 sequence (DNA): TGTGCCACCAGCAGAGGAGCTGTGGGCGACTCTGGAAACACCATATATTTT. It yields the protein CATSRGAVGDSGNTIYF. Using reference TRBV15 and TRBJ1-3 for the parts outside the CDR3, the full variable domain is DAMVIQNPRYQVTQFGKPVTLSCSQTLNHNVMYWYQQKSSQAPKLLFHYYDKDFNNEADTPDNFQSRRPNTSFCFLDIRSPGLGDTAMYLCATSRGAVGDSGNTIYFGEGSWLTVV.

The rearrangement joins TRBV18 to TRBJ1-1; D possibly corresponds to TRBD1 (6 bases). The length of the CDR3 is 16 residues. The V end lost 0 bases, the J end lost 4 bases, and 15 bases lay between the germline ends. Per germline, CDR1 KGHSH and CDR2 LQKENI. The CDR3 loop reads CASSPPGRGAITEAFF. CDR3 nucleotides: TGTGCCAGCTCACCACCGGGTCGGGGGGCGATCACTGAAGCTTTCTTT.